The clone carrying this TCR beta chain was observed a single time. These data belong to a study of blood T cell repertoires in COVID-19. On the study more broadly: COVID-19 samples from acute and convalescent phases originated in the United States, Italy and Spain.

Germline loops: CDR1 WSHSY, CDR2 SAAADI. CDR3 length equals 15 residues. J lost 5 bases, V lost 4 bases, and 8 bases had no gene match. Study processing details: The assay estimated nucleated cells by amplifying reference gene primers. TCRdb's table, derived via immunoSEQ multiplex PCR, lists solely in-frame clones and lacks some. V and J calls plus clone size are reproduced from that table; the DNA served to infer D and trimming. The table has around 250,000 clones, under 85% seen once. The rearrangement joins TRBV10-2 to TRBJ2-7, with 10 nucleotides matching TRBD1. Sequencing was done on a sample of peripheral blood. This TCR came from a man under 40 who had recovered from COVID-19. CDR3 sequence (DNA): TGCGCCAGCAGTGTGGCGGGACAGGGGATCAACGAGCAGTACGTC. Translation: CASSVAGQGINEQYV.